These 24 T cell receptor beta chains were all obtained from the same sample, sequenced in a study of blood T cell repertoires in COVID-19. This table comes from immunoSEQ multiplex PCR, and its TCRdb copy is limited to in-frame clones, with some not included. The sample carries about 130,000 clones, approximately 86% recorded once. Sequencing was carried out using PBMCs or T cells enriched from blood (not recorded which). Every receptor here comes from a woman between 45 and 65 years old who had recovered from COVID-19.

This clone was observed a single time. This chain uses TRBV3-1 (or the pseudogene TRBV3-2) with TRBJ2-2; 10 bases line up with TRBD1. The junction had 5 bases not matched to a gene; V was cut back by 0 bases and J by 4 bases. CDR1 and CDR2 from the germline V gene are LGHDT and YNNKEL (reference sequence). The CDR3 is 17 residues long. CDR3 sequence: CASSQEEGQGCTGELFF. The CDR3 DNA reads as TGTGCCAGCAGCCAAGAAGAGGGACAGGGGTGCACCGGGGAGCTGTTTTTT.

This clone was counted between two and nine times. V and J are TRBV4-1 and TRBJ2-2; the match to TRBD1 covers 7 bases. V gave up 0 bases and J gave up 7 bases; unmatched junction bases: 11. CDR1 is MGHRA and CDR2 is YSYEKL in the germline V gene. The CDR3 is 17 amino acids. The CDR3 DNA is TGCGCCAGCAGCCAAGATTTCTATGGAGACAGGGACGGGGAGCTGTTTTTT. Protein sequence: CASSQDFYGDRDGELFF.

This clone was seen only a few times. This rearrangement joins TRBV5-6 to TRBJ2-1, with TRBD2 identical over 7 bases. The CDR3 length is 16 residues. V trimming: 4 bases; J trimming: 1 base; junction bases outside the gene matches: 8. Germline CDR1 SGHDT, CDR2 YYEEEE. Written as DNA, the CDR3 is TGTGCCAGCAGCGCCCGCGGGGGTCGATCCTACAATGAGCAGTTCTTC. Translated, it gives CASSARGGRSYNEQFF.

CDR3 residues: CASSDRSGKEKLFF. CDR3 DNA: TGTGCCAGCAGCGACAGATCTGGTAAAGAAAAACTGTTTTTT. The V call is TRBV5-4, the J call TRBJ1-4; tentative D call: TRBD1 (5 bases). Per the germline V gene, CDR1 is SGHNT and CDR2 is YYREEE (reference sequence). Between the trimmed V and J ends, which lost 4 bases and 8 bases, there was a span of 15 bases. The CDR3 is 14 amino acids.

This chain's CDR3 is CASSLLNGTGARSYEQYF. In DNA form, the CDR3 reads TGTGCCAGCAGTTTATTAAACGGGACAGGAGCGCGCTCCTACGAGCAGTACTTC. V gene TRBV27 combines with J gene TRBJ2-7; 8 nucleotides match TRBD1. V shed 1 base, J shed 0 bases, and the junction held 11 bases outside the gene matches. Germline CDR1 is MNHEY and CDR2 is SMNVEV (reference sequence). The CDR3 contains 18 residues.

V and J are TRBV2 and TRBJ1-2; 7 bases align to TRBD1. Germline CDR1 is SNHLY and CDR2 is FYNNEI. The CDR3 totals 15 residues. V lost 3 bases and J lost 7; bases outside the gene matches: 11. The CDR3 sequence: CASSEAGQGVSGYTF. The CDR3 nucleotides read TGTGCCAGCAGTGAGGCCGGCCAGGGGGTGAGTGGCTACACCTTC.

This chain links TRBV27 with TRBJ2-5; 8 bases match TRBD1. After removal of 5 bases from V and 7 bases from J, the junction contained 6 bases not matched to a gene. CDR1 is MNHEY and CDR2 is SMNVEV in the germline V gene (reference sequence). The CDR3 extends over 13 amino acids. CDR3 loop: CASSIGQGATQYF. The CDR3 DNA sequence: TGTGCCAGCAGTATCGGACAGGGTGCGACCCAGTACTTC.

V is TRBV10-3 and J is TRBJ2-7, with D maybe TRBD1 (5 bases). The V and J ends lost 4 bases and 2 bases respectively, with 9 bases between them. Germline V gene data show CDR1 as ENHRY and CDR2 as SYGVKD. The CDR3 has 13 amino acids. The DNA for the CDR3 is TGTGCCATCAGTGGCCAGGGCACCTACGAGCAGTACTTC. Protein: CAISGQGTYEQYF.

The chain carries TRBV19 and TRBJ2-3; D call uncertain. The CDR3 covers 14 residues. Germline V gene lookup returns CDR1 LNHDA and CDR2 SQIVND (reference sequence). Between the trimmed V and J ends, which lost 5 bases and 3 bases, there was a span of 12 bases. The DNA of the CDR3 is TGTGCCAGTAGTTTGACTTCGAGAACAGATACGCAGTATTTT. It codes for CASSLTSRTDTQYF.

V usage is TRBV30 and J usage is TRBJ2-7, with TRBD2 identical over 8 bases. From germline, CDR1 is GTSNPN and CDR2 SVGIG (reference sequence). This CDR3 is 14 amino acids long. V gave up 7 bases and J gave up 1 base; unmatched junction bases: 9. CDR3 DNA sequence: TGTGCCTCCGCGCCGGGACTAGGGTCCTACGAGCAGTACTTC. Its protein is CASAPGLGSYEQYF.

This clone came up a few times. The chain has TRBV2 and TRBJ1-2; D is ambiguous. Looked up from germline, CDR1 is SNHLY and CDR2 is FYNNEI. V lost 7 bases to trimming and J lost 0 bases, with 12 bases between them. The CDR3 loop spans 14 amino acids. The CDR3, as DNA: TGTGCCAGCAATTACAGAACTTCTAACTATGGCTACACCTTC. Residues: CASNYRTSNYGYTF.

The V gene is TRBV7-6, the J gene TRBJ1-3, with a tentative D call TRBD1 (6 bases). Deletions cut 4 bases from V and 0 bases from J, with 16 bases between. Looked up from germline, CDR1 is SGHVS and CDR2 is FNYEAQ. CDR3 length equals 17 residues. The CDR3 DNA reads as TGTGCCAGCAGCTCCCGGGACACCACGAGCTCTGGAAACACCATATATTTT. Its translation: CASSSRDTTSSGNTIYF.

The chain employs TRBV4-1 and TRBJ2-7; 10 positions agree with TRBD1. V was clipped by 0 bases and J by 6 bases; unmatched bases: 8. Germline CDR1 is MGHRA and CDR2 is YSYEKL. The CDR3 is 16 residues long. DNA for the CDR3: TGCGCCAGCAGCCAAGAGGGTGGGACAGGGGTCCGCGAGCAGTACTTC. As protein: CASSQEGGTGVREQYF.

This clone came up a few times. The V call is TRBV4-3, the J call TRBJ1-6; D perhaps matches TRBD1 (5 bases). V was trimmed by 1 base and J by 7 bases, leaving 11 bases between them. The V gene's germline CDR1 is LGHNA and CDR2 YSLEER. The CDR3 totals 15 residues. CDR3 residues: CASSQATGRNSPLHF. DNA of the CDR3: TGCGCCAGCAGCCAAGCAACAGGCAGGAATTCACCCCTCCACTTT.

The chain employs TRBV5-1 and TRBJ1-3; D gene ambiguous. Trimming took 7 bases from V and 2 from J, leaving 13 bases between them. The length of the CDR3 is 14 residues. Germline CDR1 and CDR2: SGHRS and YFSETQ. The CDR3 loop reads CASRIDGAGNTIYF. The CDR3 nucleotides read TGCGCCAGCCGCATCGACGGAGCTGGAAACACCATATATTTT.

The V and J genes are TRBV9 and TRBJ2-7; a possible D gene is TRBD2 (5 bases). V shed 0 bases and J shed 3 bases, with 13 bases lying between them. This CDR3 region has 15 residues. Germline V lookup: CDR1 SGDLS, CDR2 YYNGEE. The DNA of the CDR3 is TGTGCCAGCAGCGTAGCCGCCGGGGTATTCTACGAGCAGTACTTC. Translated: CASSVAAGVFYEQYF. The full variable domain, its missing parts supplied by reference TRBV9 and TRBJ2-7, is DSGVTQTPKHLITATGQRVTLRCSPRSGDLSVYWYQQSLDQGLQFLIQYYNGEERAKGNILERFSAQQFPDLHSELNLSSLELGDSALYFCASSVAAGVFYEQYFGPGTRLTVT.

Of note for this clone: Germline and junction disagree at one end, which may indicate a read error. This chain connects TRBV7-7 to TRBJ2-3; possibly TRBD1 for D (5 bases). The CDR3 contains 15 residues. Germline loops: CDR1 SSHAT, CDR2 FNYEAQ (reference sequence). This chain's CDR3 is CASSLKAGLSDTQYF. For the CDR3, the DNA is TGTGCTAGCAGCTTAAAGGCAGGGTTATCAGATACGCAGTATTTT. The full variable domain, rest sourced from reference TRBV7-7 and TRBJ2-3, is GAGVSQSPRYKVTKRGQDVTLRCDPISSHATLYWYQQALGQGPEFLTYFNYEAQPDKSGLPSDRFSAERPEGSISTLTIQRTEQRDSAMYRCASSLKAGLSDTQYFGPGTRLTVL.

The chain is built from TRBV9 and TRBJ2-1; the match to TRBD2 covers 10 bases. Germline CDR1 reads SGDLS; CDR2 reads YYNGEE. With V trimmed by 7 bases and J by 3 bases, 10 bases remained unmatched. The length of the CDR3 is 16 residues. The CDR3 DNA reads TGTGCCAGCGGCGAACCCAGCGGGGGGGGCTACAATGAGCAGTTCTTC. Protein: CASGEPSGGGYNEQFF.

The chain joins TRBV5-6 to TRBJ1-2, with 10 bases aligning to TRBD1. Unmatched junction bases numbered 4, after V lost 4 bases and J lost 4 bases. The CDR3 loop spans 14 amino acids. Germline assignment: CDR1 SGHDT and CDR2 YYEEEE. CDR3 nucleotide sequence: TGTGCCAGCAGCACGACAGGGGGCGGCTATGGCTACACCTTC. Encoded protein: CASSTTGGGYGYTF.

The chain employs TRBV5-4 and TRBJ2-2; 13 bases line up with TRBD2. Germline-derived CDR1 and CDR2 are SGHNT and YYREEE (reference sequence). V lost 4 bases, J lost 5 bases, and 5 bases stayed unmatched. The CDR3 totals 16 residues. CDR3 bases: TGTGCCAGCAGCCGGACTAGCGGGGGCCAAACCGGGGAGCTGTTTTTT. This sequence encodes CASSRTSGGQTGELFF.

A single count supports this clone. This chain uses TRBV7-2 with TRBJ1-6; D possibly corresponds to TRBD1 (6 bases). Germline CDR1 SGHTA, CDR2 FQGNSA. The CDR3 consists of 14 residues. V was shortened by 5 bases and J by 8 bases, with 13 bases between the two germline ends. The CDR3 here is CASSPDRRHSPLHF. In nucleotides, the CDR3 is TGTGCCAGCAGCCCAGACAGGCGACATTCACCCCTCCACTTT.

This clone was detected only once. The chain joins TRBV11-2 to TRBJ2-5; 7 bases are shared with TRBD1. The length of the CDR3 is 15 residues. V shed 5 bases, J shed 3 bases, and the junction held 9 bases outside the gene matches. Germline-derived CDR1 and CDR2 are SGHAT and FQNNGV. CDR3 DNA sequence: TGTGCCAGCAGCGACCGGGACAGCTACGAAGAGACCCAGTACTTC. It codes for CASSDRDSYEETQYF.

This chain links TRBV3-1 (or the pseudogene TRBV3-2) with TRBJ1-1, with 7 bases that match TRBD1. The V gene end was trimmed by 4 bases and the J gene end by 6 bases; junction bases not matched to a gene: 8. This CDR3 has 14 amino acids. CDR1 and CDR2 from the germline V gene are LGHDT and YNNKEL (reference sequence). The CDR3 region has the DNA TGTGCCAGCAGCCCCCCGGGGGACAGTCCTGAAGCTTTCTTT. It codes for CASSPPGDSPEAFF.

V usage is TRBV6-5 and J usage is TRBJ1-5; no firm D call. Germline lookup yields CDR1 MNHEY and CDR2 SVGAGI. The ends were cut back, 6 bases at V and 0 bases at J, with 12 bases in the middle. The CDR3 is made up of 15 amino acids. The CDR3 DNA reads as TGTGCCAGCAGCTTTGACAAAAGTAGCAATCAGCCCCAGCATTTT. Amino acid sequence: CASSFDKSSNQPQHF.